This TCR beta chain is from a study of blood T cell repertoires in COVID-19. Study-level information: Collection of acute and convalescent COVID-19 samples took place in the United States, Italy and Spain. Sources were T cells, B-cell-depleted T cells, or PBMCs; the material itself was cDNA or gDNA.

Per the original data handling: Reference gene primer amplification gave estimated nucleated cell counts. Sequenced by immunoSEQ multiplex PCR; TCRdb stores in-frame clones only, minus some. That table gives V, J and clone size, and the DNA gave D and trimming. The table lists 20,000 to 30,000 clones, roughly 70% of them singletons. V shed 5 bases and J 5 bases; nucleotides not matched to a gene: 11. The CDR3 has 18 amino acids. CDR1 is MNHNY and CDR2 is SVGAGI in the germline V gene (reference sequence). This sequence originates from a man aged 55 to 70 with active or convalescent COVID-19. The sequenced sample was peripheral blood. This rearrangement joins TRBV6-6 to TRBJ2-2; 13 bases are shared with TRBD2. As DNA, the CDR3 is TGTGCCAGCAGTCTAGAACTAGCGGGGGGGATAGTAACCGGGGAGCTGTTTTTT. Translation gives CASSLELAGGIVTGELFF.